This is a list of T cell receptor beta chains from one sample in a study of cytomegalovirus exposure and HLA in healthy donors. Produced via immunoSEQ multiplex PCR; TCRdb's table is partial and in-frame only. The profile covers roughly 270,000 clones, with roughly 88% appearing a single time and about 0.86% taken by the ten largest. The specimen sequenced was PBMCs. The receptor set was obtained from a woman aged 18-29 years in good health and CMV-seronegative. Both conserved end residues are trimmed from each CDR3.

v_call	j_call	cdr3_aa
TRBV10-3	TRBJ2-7	AISELDRTSANREQY
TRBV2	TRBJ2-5	ASAGTAQETQY
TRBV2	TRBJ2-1	ASSTRTGGSNWNEQF
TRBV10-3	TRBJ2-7	AISRTSSGTRGYEQY
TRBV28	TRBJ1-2	ASSLSGRYYGYT
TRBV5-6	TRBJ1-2	ASSLGQEVYGYT
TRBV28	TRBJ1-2	ASSFSPGQGAYGYT
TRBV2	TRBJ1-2	ASRTQGATSYGYT
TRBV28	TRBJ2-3	ASSFSPGTQY
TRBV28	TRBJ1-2	ASSTQADYGYT
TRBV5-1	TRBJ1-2	ASSLSALSPRGYT
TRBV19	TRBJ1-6	ASSVPGVYNSPLH
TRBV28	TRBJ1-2	ASTRGGNNYGYT
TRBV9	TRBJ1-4	ASSPGTGANEKLF
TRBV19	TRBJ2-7	ASSSQGLDEQY
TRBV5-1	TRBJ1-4	ASQHGAQGPTNEKLF
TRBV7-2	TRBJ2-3	ASSVLAGSTDTQY
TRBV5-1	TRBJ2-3	ASSLKTSGRRTDTQY
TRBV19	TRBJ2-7	ASSTGGGRYEQY
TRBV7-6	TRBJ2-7	ASSLGLYGEQY
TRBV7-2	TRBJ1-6	ASSLIRNSPLH
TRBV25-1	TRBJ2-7	ASSSPPTGQGPFYEQY
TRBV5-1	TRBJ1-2	ASTTGTGYGYT
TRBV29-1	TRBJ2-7	SVGTLASYEQY
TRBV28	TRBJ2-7	ASSPYRGSGLSYEQY
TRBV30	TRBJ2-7	AWSQGTYEQY
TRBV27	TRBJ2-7	ASSLSFPTGGHEQY
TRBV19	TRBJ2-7	ASSMAGLAGGSYEQY
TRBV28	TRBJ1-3	ASSSSIRVGNTIY
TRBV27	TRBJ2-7	ASSHSGRGSYEQY
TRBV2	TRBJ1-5	ASSEQGLSNQPQH
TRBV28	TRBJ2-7	ASSSPQGRGTTEQY
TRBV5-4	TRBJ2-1	ASSLEGEQF
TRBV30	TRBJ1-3	AWRATGNSGNTIY
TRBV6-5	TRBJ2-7	ASSYTGVSEQY
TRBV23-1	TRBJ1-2	ASSQGAGANYGYT
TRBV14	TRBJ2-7	ASSLTLLRDRAYEQY
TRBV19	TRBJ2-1	ASSSFGGSGYNEQF
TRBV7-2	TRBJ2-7	ASSLTGGVYEQY
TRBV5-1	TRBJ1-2	ASSFLRLRRGYT
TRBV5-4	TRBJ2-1	ASSPHRTSGTIAYNEQF
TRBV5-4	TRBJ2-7	ASSLAPGGGWDEQY
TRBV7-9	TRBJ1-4	ASSPGDRRDEKLF
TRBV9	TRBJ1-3	ASSVGGHTSGNTIY
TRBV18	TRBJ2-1	ASSLYFSSYNEQF
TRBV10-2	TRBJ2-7	ASSRQGGSGVGYEQY
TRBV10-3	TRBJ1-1	AITKDPQNTEAF
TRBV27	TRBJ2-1	ASSLWVAGGPNEQF
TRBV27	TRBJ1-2	ASSWTGRGGYT
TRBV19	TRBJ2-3	ASSDRGTDTQY
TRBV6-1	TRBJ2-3	ASRDRGTSTDTQY
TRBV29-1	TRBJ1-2	SVPSFGGYT
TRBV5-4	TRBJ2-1	ASSLLSDEQF
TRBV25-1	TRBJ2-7	ASSEGRYEQY
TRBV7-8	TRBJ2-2	ASSLLQGTANTGELF
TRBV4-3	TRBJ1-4	ASSQDQGANEKLF
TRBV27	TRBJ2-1	ASSLLGGSYNEQF